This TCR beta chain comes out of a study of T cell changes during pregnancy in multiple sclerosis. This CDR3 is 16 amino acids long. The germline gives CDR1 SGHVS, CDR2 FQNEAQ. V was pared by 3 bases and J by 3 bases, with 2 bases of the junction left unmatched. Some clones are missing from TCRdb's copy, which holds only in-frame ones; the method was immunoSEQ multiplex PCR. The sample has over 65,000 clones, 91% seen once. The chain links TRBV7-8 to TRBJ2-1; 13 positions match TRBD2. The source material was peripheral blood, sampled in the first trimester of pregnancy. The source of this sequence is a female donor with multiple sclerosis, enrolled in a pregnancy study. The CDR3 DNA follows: TGTGCCAGCAGCTTGTGGACTAGCGGGAGCTACAATGAGCAGTTCTTC. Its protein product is CASSLWTSGSYNEQFF.